These T cell receptor beta chains were read from a single sample in a study of T cells in Graves' hyperthyroidism and ophthalmopathy. A single record per CDR3 protein comes from TCRdb applying MiXCR to the multiplex PCR reads. The table records about 180,000 distinct CDR3 sequences, about 9% of them present only once. The sequencing sample was made of blood. The receptors here all came from a woman between 18 and 29 years old with Graves' hyperthyroidism that later progressed to Graves' ophthalmopathy. Both conserved end residues are part of each CDR3. The D gene is left open where the match is weak. Clone size appears in some rows only: once, few, many, or a class for an expanded clone.

clone_size d_call j_call v_call cdr3_nt cdr3_aa
many - TRBJ1-1 TRBV3-1 TGTGCCAGCAGCCAAGGGCAGTTCGACCTGAACACTGAAGCTTTCTTT CASSQGQFDLNTEAFF
- TRBD1 TRBJ1-5 TRBV19 TGTGCCAGTAGCGACAGGGTCAATCAGCCCCAGCATTTT CASSDRVNQPQHF
- TRBD2 TRBJ2-1 TRBV4-2 TGTGCCAGCAGCCAGACATACGCGGGGGGGAGTGAGCAGTTCTTC CASSQTYAGGSEQFF
many - TRBJ2-1 TRBV4-1 TGCGCCAGCTCCCAGACGGTTTACAATGAGCAGTTCTTC CASSQTVYNEQFF
few - TRBJ2-1 TRBV19 TGTGCCAGTAGTAGCCCAGTATTATGGTACAATGAGCAGTTCTTC CASSSPVLWYNEQFF
- - TRBJ2-5 TRBV5-5 TGTGCCAGCAGCTTTGGGCTCGAGTACCAAGAGACCCAGTACTTC CASSFGLEYQETQYF
few - TRBJ2-2 TRBV5-1 TGCGCCAGCAGCGTAACTAGAGGGGAGCTGTTTTTT CASSVTRGELFF
- TRBD2 TRBJ2-1 TRBV6-2/TRBV6-3 TGTGCCAGCAGTAAGGGACTAGCGGGAGTCGGTGAGCAGTTCTTC CASSKGLAGVGEQFF
many - TRBJ1-2 TRBV29-1 TGCAGCGTGAGATGGGGGGAATCCGGCTACACCTTC CSVRWGESGYTF
once - TRBJ2-7 TRBV10-2 TGCGCCAGCAGTGAGGCCTCGTTTCCCTACGAGCAGTACTTC CASSEASFPYEQYF
many TRBD2 TRBJ2-5 TRBV2 TGTGCCAGCAGGGAAACACTAGCGGGAGACCAAGAGACCCAGTACTTC CASRETLAGDQETQYF
- - TRBJ1-1 TRBV19 TGTGCAACAGGGAACACTGAAGCTTTCTTT CATGNTEAFF
many - TRBJ2-3 TRBV20-1 TGCAGTGCAAAACGGGGGGCCCTAGATACGCAGTATTTT CSAKRGALDTQYF
few TRBD2 TRBJ2-2 TRBV20-1 TGCAGTGCTAGAGGCGGGACTACGAACACCGGGGAGCTGTTTTTT CSARGGTTNTGELFF
many - TRBJ1-4 TRBV25-1 TGTGCCAGCAGTGCCACAGGTGGGGGAAGGGGGGAAAAACTGTTTTTT CASSATGGGRGEKLFF
- - TRBJ1-6 TRBV6-9 TGTGCCAGCAATCTATTCGGGGATTCACCCCTCCACTTT CASNLFGDSPLHF
many - TRBJ2-5 TRBV2 TGTGCCAGCTCCACCCTGTGGGAGACCCAGTACTTC CASSTLWETQYF
many - TRBJ1-1 TRBV7-9 TGTTTAGGGGGGTTGAACACTGAAGCTTTCTTT CLGGLNTEAFF
many - TRBJ2-7 TRBV10-3 TGTGCCATCAGTCAGGCAGTCACCTACGAGCAGTACTTC CAISQAVTYEQYF
many - TRBJ2-1 TRBV15 TGTGCCACCAGCAGAGATGGGCGGAGGAACAATGAGCAGTTCTTC CATSRDGRRNNEQFF
many - TRBJ2-1 TRBV2 TGTGCCAGCAGTGAAGTAGGACGGGGGTCCTACAATGAGCAGTTCTTC CASSEVGRGSYNEQFF
many TRBD2 TRBJ2-3 TRBV20-1 TGCAGTGCCCCTCGTGCGCTAGCGGGGGGGCAGCCAGATACGCAGTATTTT CSAPRALAGGQPDTQYF
many - TRBJ2-2 TRBV12-3/TRBV12-4 TGTGCCAGCAGTTACGGTCGGGGTGGGGACACCGGGGAGCTGTTTTTT CASSYGRGGDTGELFF
many - TRBJ2-7 TRBV6-1 TGTGCCAGCAGCGATGTAGACAGTCACTACTCCTACGAGCAGTACTTC CASSDVDSHYSYEQYF
- TRBD1 TRBJ1-5 TRBV19 TGTGCCAGTAGTATGGAGACAGGGGGCAATCAGCCCCAGCATTTT CASSMETGGNQPQHF
many - TRBJ1-5 TRBV9 TGTGCCAGCAGCGTAGAAGGTGGGGTGAATCAGCCCCAGCATTTT CASSVEGGVNQPQHF
- - TRBJ1-2 TRBV5-5 TGTGCCAGCAGCTTCCCGGGCCCCGATGGCTACACCTTC CASSFPGPDGYTF
- - TRBJ2-6 TRBV18 TGTGCCAGCTCACCAGACGGGGCCAACGTCCTGACTTTC CASSPDGANVLTF
many - TRBJ1-5 TRBV3-1 TGTGCCAGCAGCCAAAAGATTATCACAGGGCACAATCAGCCCCAGCATTTT CASSQKIITGHNQPQHF
few TRBD2 TRBJ2-1 TRBV11-2 TGTGCCAGCAGCTTAGACGGGGGAGGGTTACAATATGAGCAGTTCTTC CASSLDGGGLQYEQFF
many TRBD1 TRBJ1-1 TRBV5-8 TGTGCCAGCAGCTTCCGACAGGGTGAAGCTTTCTTT CASSFRQGEAFF
- - TRBJ2-7 TRBV4-2 TGTGCCAGCAGCCAAGATTCAGACAGAGTGGGCTACGAGCAGCACTTC CASSQDSDRVGYEQHF
many TRBD2 TRBJ2-3 TRBV27 TGTGCCAGCAGTTTATTAGGTGGTGGGAGCGGGGGAGATACGCAGTATTTT CASSLLGGGSGGDTQYF
many - TRBJ1-5 TRBV30 TGTGCCTGGAGTGTACACAGGGGCAATCAGCCCCAGCATTTT CAWSVHRGNQPQHF
many - TRBJ1-4 TRBV9 TGTGCCAGCAGCGTAGGCCAGGGTGGTGAAAAACTGTTTTTT CASSVGQGGEKLFF
many - TRBJ2-2 TRBV11-1 TGTGCCAGCAGCTTACGGGGACTGAACACCGGGGAGCTGTTTTTT CASSLRGLNTGELFF
- TRBD1 TRBJ1-4 TRBV11-2 TGTGCCAGCAGCTTATATAATCGTCGACAGGGCGATAATGAAAAACTGTTTTTT CASSLYNRRQGDNEKLFF
many - TRBJ2-7 TRBV6-2/TRBV6-3 TGTGCCAGCAGTCGCAGTTCGGCTCCCGAGCAGTACTTC CASSRSSAPEQYF
many - TRBJ2-7 TRBV28 TGTGCCAGCAGTTTGTGGGACTCACCCCACGAGCAGTACTTC CASSLWDSPHEQYF
few - TRBJ2-2 TRBV24-1 TGTGCCACCAGTGATTTGGCGGGTACCGGGGAGCTGTTTTTT CATSDLAGTGELFF
many TRBD2 TRBJ2-1 TRBV30 TGTGCCTGGAGTGGGCCGGGACTACAGCAGTTCTTC CAWSGPGLQQFF
- TRBD2 TRBJ2-7 TRBV19 TGTGCCAGTAGTATCTTAAGCGGGGGGTCCTACGAGCAGTACTTC CASSILSGGSYEQYF